The clone carrying this T cell receptor (beta chain) has more than one count but fewer than ten. The ends lost 5 bases at V and 2 bases at J; junction bases unmatched: 7. The CDR3 is made up of 18 amino acids. The germline V gene encodes CDR1 SEHNR and CDR2 FQNEAQ (reference sequence). As handled by the study authors: Amplified reference gene primers provided the basis for estimating nucleated cell counts. Produced via immunoSEQ multiplex PCR; TCRdb's table is partial and in-frame only. V and J calls and clone size follow that table, whereas D and trimming were derived from the DNA. The sample yields about 34,000 clones, 75% to 85% seen once. This entry comes from a study of blood T cell repertoires in COVID-19. On the study more broadly: Sources were T cells, B-cell-depleted T cells, or PBMCs; the material itself was cDNA or gDNA.

This TCR derives from an older woman with acute or convalescent COVID-19. The genes are TRBV7-9 and TRBJ2-3; 16 bases are a match to TRBD2. The sample comprised peripheral blood. The CDR3 spells CASSPGTSGRAATDTQYF. The CDR3 region has the DNA TGTGCCAGCAGCCCTGGGACTAGCGGGAGGGCCGCCACAGATACGCAGTATTTT.